The 10 T cell receptor beta chains reported below all come from one sample, sequenced in a study of CD8+CD57+ T cells in acquired aplastic anemia. Selection for sequencing was limited to patients who had shown CD8+CD57+ cell expansion by flow cytometry. Genomic DNA constituted the template upon which TCR beta VDJ and CDR3 profiling was performed. TCRdb itself ran the reads through MiXCR, one entry per CDR3 protein. The table records a few hundred thousand distinct CDR3 sequences, under 50% of them present only once. Input material: sorted CD4+, CD8+, or CD8+CD57+ T cells (not recorded which) from PBMCs. These receptor sequences come from a human donor with aplastic anemia.

This clonotype was recorded many times. The chain joins TRBV7-3 to TRBJ2-3; TRBD1 aligns across 7 bases. V lost 4 bases and J lost 0; bases outside the gene matches: 7. The CDR3 is 16 amino acids. Germline CDR1 and CDR2: SGHTA and FQGTGA. CDR3: CASSSDRASSTDTQYF. The CDR3, as DNA: TGTGCCAGCAGCTCTGACAGGGCCTCAAGCACAGATACGCAGTATTTT.

This clonotype was found many times. The rearrangement links TRBV6-5 to TRBJ2-5, with TRBD1 matching over 8 bases. Germline CDR1 reads MNHEY; CDR2 reads SVGAGI. V dropped 5 bases and J dropped 5; count of bases not matched to a gene: 10. This CDR3 has 15 residues. In DNA, the CDR3 is TGTGCCAGCAGTCATAACAGGGGGTTTGGGGAGACCCAGTACTTC. It specifies CASSHNRGFGETQYF.

The chain couples TRBV12-3 or TRBV12-4 to TRBJ2-5; a weak D match, TRBD1 (6 bases). V was clipped by 8 bases and J by 5 bases, with 15 bases between them. This CDR3 has 13 amino acids. This CDR3 reads CASGHRELETQYF. The CDR3 DNA reads TGTGCCAGCGGTCACAGGGAGCTCGAGACCCAGTACTTC.

This clonotype came up many times. The chain is built from TRBV9 and TRBJ1-1, with 7 nucleotides matching TRBD1. The CDR3 is made up of 16 amino acids. Per the germline V gene, CDR1 is SGDLS and CDR2 is YYNGEE. Germline trimming cut 0 bases from V and 1 base from J; bases unmatched to any gene: 6. DNA of the CDR3: TGTGCCAGCAGCGTAGGGGGACAGCCAGCGAACACTGAAGCTTTCTTT. The encoded protein is CASSVGGQPANTEAFF.

Many counts were recorded for this clonotype. The V call is TRBV2, the J call TRBJ1-1, with D hard to call. The V end was cut by 5 bases, the J end by 1 base, with 11 bases between. Germline CDR1 is SNHLY and CDR2 is FYNNEI. The CDR3 totals 14 residues. The CDR3 sequence: CASSPELQNTEAFF. The CDR3 region has the DNA TGTGCCAGCAGTCCGGAACTCCAGAACACTGAAGCTTTCTTT.

For this clonotype: A much larger clone lies one base from this, so it may be a read error. The genes are TRBV19 and TRBJ2-1; D uncertain. Looked up from germline, CDR1 is LNHDA and CDR2 is SQIVND (reference sequence). CDR3 length: 12 amino acids. Deletions cut 5 bases from V and 5 bases from J, with 7 bases between. DNA of the CDR3: TGTGCCAGTAGTGTTGGGGACAATGAGCAGTTCTTC. Translation gives CASSVGDNEQFF.

In this sample, this clonotype turned up many times. This sequence joins TRBV5-4 and TRBJ2-5; 12 nucleotides line up with TRBD2. This CDR3 region has 15 residues. J gave up 3 bases and V 1 base, and 1 base lay outside the gene matches. Germline V gives CDR1 SGHNT, CDR2 YYREEE (reference sequence). CDR3 nucleotides: TGTGCCAGCAGCTTGAGACTAGCGGGGGAAGAGACCCAGTACTTC. This codes for CASSLRLAGEETQYF.

The chain has TRBV7-9 and TRBJ2-3, with TRBD1 matching over 7 bases. The CDR3 extends over 15 amino acids. CDR1 and CDR2 (germline): SEHNR, FQNEAQ (reference sequence). V shed 7 bases and J 8 bases; nucleotides not matched to a gene: 15. The CDR3 DNA follows: TGTGCCAGCAACCCTGGGGCGAGGGGGCCCTCTACGCAGTATTTT. This translates into CASNPGARGPSTQYF. Full variable domain (missing parts from reference TRBV7-9 and TRBJ2-3): DTGVSQNPRHKITKRGQNVTFRCDPISEHNRLYWYRQTLGQGPEFLTYFQNEAQLEKSRLLSDRFSAERPKGSFSTLEIQRTEQGDSAMYLCASNPGARGPSTQYFGPGTRLTVL.

This clonotype came up many times. The V call is TRBV12-3 or TRBV12-4, the J call TRBJ1-1, with a possible D match to TRBD1 (5 bases). The CDR3 has 18 amino acids. Trimming took 5 bases from V and 0 from J, leaving 22 bases between them. The CDR3 region is CASSAAGLGMSMNTEAFF. CDR3 sequence (DNA): TGTGCCAGCAGTGCCGCAGGGTTGGGTATGAGCATGAACACTGAAGCTTTCTTT.

On this clonotype itself: A much larger clonotype is one base distant, so this may be a read error. The chain uses TRBV5-1 and TRBJ2-1; a weak D match, TRBD2 (6 bases). V lost 4 bases to trimming and J lost 7 bases, with 15 bases between them. The CDR3 is made up of 14 amino acids. Germline V CDR1 and CDR2: SGHRS, YFSETQ. The CDR3 DNA is TGCGCCAGCAGCGATTCAGCGGGTTGGAATGAGCAGTTCTTC. Residues: CASSDSAGWNEQFF.